The 27 T cell receptor beta chains below come from one sample, sequenced in a study of cytomegalovirus exposure and HLA in healthy donors listed by TCRdb under 2017. Library prep was done by the immunoSEQ multiplex PCR assay. For the multiplex PCR, a mixture combining 60 forward primers for TCR Vbeta segments and 13 reverse primers for TCR Jbeta segments was used. As stored in TCRdb, this immuneACCESS dataset retains in-frame rearrangements with V and J assigned. A fraction of the clones does not appear; measured against another copy, unresolved V genes explain less than half of the discrepancy, and the remainder lacks a known reason. This sample comprises 150,000 to 200,000 clones, 82% of them detected only once. The ten largest clones represent 0.098% of the sample. The sample consisted of PBMCs. The origin of the receptors is a boy between 2 and 10 years old in good health and CMV-seronegative.

The chain is built from TRBV4-3 and TRBJ1-6, with 7 bases matching TRBD1. The CDR3 is 16 amino acids. With V trimmed by 2 bases and J by 8 bases, 9 bases remained unmatched. Germline CDR1 is LGHNA and CDR2 is YSLEER. The chain's CDR3 is CASSQLTGVSHSPLHF. Written as DNA, the CDR3 is TGCGCCAGCAGCCAACTTACAGGGGTTTCGCATTCACCCCTCCACTTT.

The chain couples TRBV10-3 to TRBJ2-1, with D perhaps TRBD1 (5 bases). Germline CDR1 is ENHRY and CDR2 is SYGVKD. This CDR3 comprises 15 residues. Trimming shortened V by 3 bases and J by 0 bases, and 9 bases separated the two germline ends. The CDR3 coding sequence is TGTGCCATCAGTGAACAGGTCAGCTCCTACAATGAGCAGTTCTTC. Protein: CAISEQVSSYNEQFF.

The rearrangement links TRBV10-3 to TRBJ1-2; the D is unclear. The V gene lost 2 bases and the J gene lost 4 bases, with 11 bases spanning the gap. The germline V gene encodes CDR1 ENHRY and CDR2 SYGVKD. The CDR3 covers 14 residues. The CDR3: CAISEAGFFYGYTF. Written as DNA, the CDR3 is TGTGCCATCAGTGAGGCGGGGTTCTTCTATGGCTACACCTTC.

The chain has TRBV5-8 and TRBJ2-1; D is perhaps TRBD1 (6 bases). V was cut by 0 bases and J by 1 base, with 11 bases left in between. The CDR3 length is 16 residues. Per the germline V gene, CDR1 is SGHTS and CDR2 is YDEGEE. The CDR3, as DNA: TGTGCCAGCAGCTTGGGGACAGATTTATCCTACAATGAGCAGTTCTTC. It yields the protein CASSLGTDLSYNEQFF.

This chain uses TRBV2 with TRBJ2-1; TRBD2 is a possible D gene (6 bases). The V end was cut by 3 bases, the J end by 1 base, with 16 bases between. This CDR3 is built from 17 residues. Germline CDR1 reads SNHLY; CDR2 reads FYNNEI. The CDR3, as DNA: TGTGCCAGCAGTGATAGGTATCGGGGGTCATCCTACAATGAGCAGTTCTTC. Its protein is CASSDRYRGSSYNEQFF.

V usage is TRBV10-3 and J usage is TRBJ2-1; 10 bases line up with TRBD2. With 10 bases clipped from V and 3 bases from J, the junction kept 12 bases outside the gene matches. CDR3 length equals 16 residues. CDR1 is ENHRY and CDR2 is SYGVKD in the germline V gene. The CDR3 loop reads CATFSGGPLNYNEQFF. For the CDR3, the DNA is TGTGCCACCTTTAGCGGGGGGCCCCTTAACTACAATGAGCAGTTCTTC.

This chain connects TRBV2 to TRBJ2-3; possible D gene TRBD2, 6 bases. Germline V gene data show CDR1 as SNHLY and CDR2 as FYNNEI. CDR3 length: 13 amino acids. Trimming removed 6 bases from V and 0 bases from J, with 7 bases in between. For the CDR3, the DNA is TGTGCCAGCAGGGCGGGGAGCACAGATACGCAGTATTTT. Its protein product is CASRAGSTDTQYF.

The gene calls are TRBV6-5 and TRBJ2-1, with a weak D call TRBD2 (5 bases). This CDR3 spans 14 amino acids. Between the trimmed V and J ends, which lost 0 bases and 8 bases, there was a span of 11 bases. Germline CDR1 and CDR2: MNHEY and SVGAGI. Written as DNA, the CDR3 is TGTGCCAGCAGTTACTCGGCGGGTCGAGATGAGCAGTTCTTC. This codes for CASSYSAGRDEQFF.

V gene TRBV30 combines with J gene TRBJ1-4; D remains unclear. The CDR3 has 13 amino acids. Germline V gives CDR1 GTSNPN, CDR2 SVGIG (reference sequence). Trimming stripped 0 bases from V and 8 bases from J, with 10 bases between. For the CDR3, the DNA is TGTGCCTGGAGTGTCCTTCCTGGCGAAAAACTGTTTTTT. It yields the protein CAWSVLPGEKLFF.

The sample holds a few counts of this clone. The CDR3 loop reads CASSETGGFGGELFF. In nucleotides, the CDR3 is TGTGCCAGCAGCGAGACAGGGGGCTTCGGCGGGGAGCTGTTTTTT. J is TRBJ2-2 and V is TRBV7-2; 10 positions agree with TRBD1. The CDR3 runs to 15 residues. The germline CDR1 and CDR2 sequences are SGHTA and FQGNSA. Losses at the gene ends were 5 bases for V and 7 bases for J; bases not matched to a gene: 7.

Points on this clone: At one end the junction does not follow the germline gene, possibly because of a read error. The rearrangement uses TRBV7-7 and TRBJ2-5; 9 nucleotides agree with TRBD2. Germline V gene sequence: CDR1 SSHAT, CDR2 FNYEAQ (reference sequence). This CDR3 is 16 amino acids long. In DNA form, the CDR3 reads TGTGCTAGCAGCTTGATGGGCGGGGGGGCCTCGGAGACCCAGTACTTC. It codes for CASSLMGGGASETQYF.

V and J are TRBV7-2 and TRBJ2-7; perhaps TRBD2 as D (5 bases). Germline CDR1 SGHTA, CDR2 FQGNSA. V lost 0 bases and J lost 6, with 9 bases in between. The CDR3 extends over 13 amino acids. The CDR3 region is CASSLAAGPEQYF. DNA of the CDR3: TGTGCCAGCAGCTTAGCGGCGGGTCCCGAGCAGTACTTC.

This clone was seen only a few times. The chain joins TRBV9 to TRBJ2-3, with 12 bases that match TRBD2. The J segment lost 4 bases and the V segment lost 3 bases, leaving 6 bases of the junction unmatched. The CDR3 length is 16 residues. The germline gives CDR1 SGDLS, CDR2 YYNGEE. CDR3 amino acids: CASSGLAGGPADTQYF. CDR3 coding DNA: TGTGCCAGCAGCGGCCTAGCGGGGGGGCCCGCAGATACGCAGTATTTT.

The chain employs TRBV5-1 and TRBJ2-3; 7 bases match TRBD2. V was clipped by 4 bases and J by 0 bases; unmatched bases: 5. This CDR3 has 15 amino acids. The germline V gene encodes CDR1 SGHRS and CDR2 YFSETQ. In nucleotides, the CDR3 is TGCGCCAGCAGCATCGCGACTAGCAGCACAGATACGCAGTATTTT. This encodes CASSIATSSTDTQYF.

The V gene is TRBV6-5, the J gene TRBJ1-1, with D possibly matching TRBD1 (5 bases). CDR1 is MNHEY and CDR2 is SVGAGI in the germline V gene. The CDR3 loop spans 14 amino acids. V was cut by 0 bases and J by 3 bases, with 8 bases left in between. The CDR3 sequence: CASSYSLRDTEAFF. The CDR3 bases are TGTGCCAGCAGTTACTCCCTCAGGGACACTGAAGCTTTCTTT.

The chain carries TRBV7-8 and TRBJ1-2; 11 bases are a match to TRBD1. The CDR3 is 16 residues long. Looked up from germline, CDR1 is SGHVS and CDR2 is FQNEAQ. With 5 bases clipped from V and 2 bases from J, the junction kept 7 bases outside the gene matches. CDR3 loop: CASSLLRDRGNYGYTF. The CDR3 DNA reads as TGTGCCAGCAGCCTACTCCGGGACAGGGGGAACTATGGCTACACCTTC.

Details on this clone: Compared with germline, one end of the junction differs, possibly owing to a read error. This chain joins TRBV7-9 and TRBJ1-2, with 8 bases fitting TRBD1. This CDR3 has 10 amino acids. Germline CDR1 and CDR2: SEHNR and FQNEAQ (reference sequence). The CDR3 protein is CASSRDRTRF. CDR3 nucleotides: TGTGCCAGCAGCCGGGACAGGACGCGCTTC.

This clone was observed a few times. The gene calls are TRBV5-5 and TRBJ2-6; 7 nucleotides line up with TRBD1. Germline V lookup: CDR1 SGHKS, CDR2 YYEKEE (reference sequence). CDR3 length: 16 amino acids. J was trimmed by 0 bases and V by 6 bases; bases with no gene match: 6. Written as DNA, the CDR3 is TGTGCCAGCACCCAGACAGGGACCTCTGGGGCCAACGTCCTGACTTTC. Translating gives CASTQTGTSGANVLTF.

The rearrangement links TRBV9 to TRBJ2-5, with 8 positions matching TRBD2. Germline CDR1 and CDR2: SGDLS and YYNGEE. J lost 2 bases, V lost 6 bases, and 9 bases had no gene match. The CDR3 extends over 15 amino acids. The CDR3 region has the DNA TGTGCCAGCACCCGGGCGGGGGGACTACAAGAGACCCAGTACTTC. Residues: CASTRAGGLQETQYF.

The V gene is TRBV7-2, the J gene TRBJ2-1; perhaps TRBD2 as D (7 bases). Deletions cut 4 bases from V and 5 bases from J, with 21 bases between. In germline, CDR1 is SGHTA, CDR2 FQGNSA. The CDR3 covers 17 residues. The CDR3 coding sequence is TGTGCCAGCAGCTCTCGCGGTATGCGGGGGCTTCACAATGAGCAGTTCTTC. It specifies CASSSRGMRGLHNEQFF.

The V and J genes are TRBV4-3 and TRBJ2-7; TRBD2 matches at 9 bases. V lost 0 bases, J lost 6 bases, and 9 bases stayed unmatched. The CDR3 runs to 16 residues. Germline CDR1 LGHNA, CDR2 YSLEER. CDR3 sequence reads: CASSQDLRRGGGEQYF. Here the CDR3 DNA reads TGCGCCAGCAGCCAAGATCTCCGGCGGGGGGGAGGCGAGCAGTACTTC.

The CDR3 reads CASSLGQGASYEQYF. CDR3 coding DNA: TGCGCCAGCAGCTTGGGCCAGGGGGCTTCCTACGAGCAGTACTTC. The rearrangement uses TRBV5-1 and TRBJ2-7; 8 bases are shared with TRBD1. Germline CDR1 reads SGHRS; CDR2 reads YFSETQ. The CDR3 extends over 15 amino acids. V lost 0 bases, J lost 1 base, and 3 bases stayed unmatched. Supplemented by reference TRBV5-1 and TRBJ2-7, the full variable domain reads KAGVTQTPRYLIKTRGQQVTLSCSPISGHRSVSWYQQTPGQGLQFLFEYFSETQRNKGNFPGRFSGRQFSNSRSEMNVSTLELGDSALYLCASSLGQGASYEQYFGPGTRLTVT.

This clone was detected only once. This chain links TRBV7-6 with TRBJ2-5, with 9 bases aligning to TRBD2. V was pared by 0 bases and J by 3 bases, with 5 bases of the junction left unmatched. There are 16 residues in the CDR3. CDR1 and CDR2 from the germline V gene are SGHVS and FNYEAQ. The CDR3 is CASSLAIAGAKETQYF. The DNA for the CDR3 is TGTGCCAGCAGCTTAGCAATAGCGGGGGCTAAAGAGACCCAGTACTTC. The variable domain in full, with the rest retrieved from reference TRBV7-6 and TRBJ2-5, is GAGVSQSPRYKVTKRGQDVALRCDPISGHVSLYWYRQALGQGPEFLTYFNYEAQQDKSGLPNDRFSAERPEGSISTLTIQRTEQRDSAMYRCASSLAIAGAKETQYFGPGTRLLVL.

The chain recombines TRBV7-2 with TRBJ2-1; D uncertain. The ends were cut back, 5 bases at V and 0 bases at J, with 14 bases in the middle. From germline, CDR1 is SGHTA and CDR2 FQGNSA. This CDR3 comprises 16 residues. CDR3 residues: CASSGLLANSYNEQFF. The CDR3 DNA follows: TGTGCCAGCAGCGGGCTACTTGCGAACTCCTACAATGAGCAGTTCTTC. Looking up the rest from reference TRBV7-2 and TRBJ2-1 gives the full variable domain: GAGVSQSPSNKVTEKGKDVELRCDPISGHTALYWYRQSLGQGLEFLIYFQGNSAPDKSGLPSDRFSAERTGGSVSTLTIQRTQQEDSAVYLCASSGLLANSYNEQFFGPGTRLTVL.

The chain employs TRBV19 and TRBJ1-5; TRBD1 might be the D (6 bases). V lost 11 bases and J lost 3, with 23 bases in between. The CDR3 length is 16 residues. Germline assignment: CDR1 LNHDA and CDR2 SQIVND (reference sequence). In DNA form, the CDR3 reads TGTGCCTCGGCCCCGTCGGGGGGCGCAAACAATCAGCCCCAGCATTTT. Protein sequence: CASAPSGGANNQPQHF.

This sequence joins TRBV4-2 and TRBJ2-3, with 8 bases aligning to TRBD2. The trim removed 4 bases at V and 4 bases at J, leaving 13 bases unmatched. CDR3 length: 17 amino acids. The germline CDR1 and CDR2 sequences are LGHNA and YNFKEQ. CDR3 residues: CASSPLKNGGASDTQYF. In DNA form, the CDR3 reads TGTGCCAGCAGCCCCCTGAAGAACGGGGGGGCCTCAGATACGCAGTATTTT.

This chain links TRBV9 with TRBJ1-2; the D gene is possibly TRBD1 (6 bases). CDR1 and CDR2 from the germline V gene are SGDLS and YYNGEE. V was clipped by 4 bases and J by 6 bases, with 13 bases between them. This CDR3 contains 13 residues. The CDR3 loop is CASSSHNRDGYTF. In nucleotides, the CDR3 is TGTGCCAGCAGCTCACACAACAGGGATGGCTACACCTTC. The full variable domain, with the rest looked up from reference TRBV9 and TRBJ1-2, is DSGVTQTPKHLITATGQRVTLRCSPRSGDLSVYWYQQSLDQGLQFLIQYYNGEERAKGNILERFSAQQFPDLHSELNLSSLELGDSALYFCASSSHNRDGYTFGSGTRLTVV.